This T cell receptor (beta chain) emerged from a study of blood T cell repertoires in COVID-19. Study-wide context: COVID-19 samples from acute and convalescent phases originated in the United States, Italy and Spain. T cells, B-cell-depleted T cells, or PBMCs supplied cDNA or gDNA.

TCRdb's copy holds only in-frame clones and misses some; the assay was immunoSEQ multiplex PCR. The data hold approximately 250,000 clones, with 75% to 85% observed a single time. V was clipped by 5 bases and J by 8 bases; unmatched bases: 12. This CDR3 is 16 amino acids long. Germline-derived CDR1 and CDR2 are SGHVS and FNYEAQ. The chain has TRBV7-6 and TRBJ2-1, with 10 bases matching TRBD1. The sequencing sample was made of peripheral blood. This clonotype was sampled from a woman aged 40-49 years who had recovered from COVID-19. CDR3 residues: CASSILGGQGTDEQFF. The CDR3 bases are TGTGCCAGCAGCATATTAGGGGGACAGGGGACGGATGAGCAGTTCTTC. Full variable domain (rest looked up from reference TRBV7-6 and TRBJ2-1): GAGVSQSPRYKVTKRGQDVALRCDPISGHVSLYWYRQALGQGPEFLTYFNYEAQQDKSGLPNDRFSAERPEGSISTLTIQRTEQRDSAMYRCASSILGGQGTDEQFFGPGTRLTVL.